Listed below are T cell receptor beta chains from one sample, sequenced in a study of regulatory T cells in long-lasting Graves disease. Each CDR3 protein is one row after TCRdb ran MiXCR on the multiplex PCR reads. Here the sample spans a few hundred thousand distinct CDR3 sequences, about 23% being singletons. This specimen consisted of peripheral blood mononuclear cells (PBMCs), obtained when the disease was refractory, from a patient treated with antithyroid drugs. All receptors come from a woman between 35 and 50 years old with Graves disease. CDR3s include the opening cysteine and the closing phenylalanine or tryptophan. A D gene is named only where the DNA matches it firmly. Clone size is stated in some rows and not others, as once, few, many or a class when expanded.

D gene | CDR3 length | J gene | V gene | clone size | CDR3 protein | CDR3 DNA
TRBD2 | 16 | TRBJ2-2 | TRBV19 | few | CASSIWLAENTGELFF | TGTGCCAGTAGTATATGGCTAGCGGAGAACACCGGGGAGCTGTTTTTT
TRBD1 | 15 | TRBJ2-7 | TRBV5-1 | few | CASSLEGQAAYEQYF | TGCGCCAGCAGCTTGGAGGGACAGGCGGCTTACGAGCAGTACTTC
TRBD2 | 18 | TRBJ2-2 | TRBV7-3 | few | CASSLYSGGKLNTGELFF | TGTGCCAGCAGCTTATATAGCGGGGGAAAACTGAACACCGGGGAGCTGTTTTTT
. | 16 | TRBJ1-1 | TRBV6-1 | many | CASKKEGLLINTEAFF | TGTGCCAGCAAAAAAGAGGGGTTACTAATAAACACTGAAGCTTTCTTT
. | 14 | TRBJ2-7 | TRBV10-3 | few | CATGDQLPPYEQYF | TGTGCCACCGGAGATCAACTCCCCCCTTACGAGCAGTACTTC
TRBD2 | 16 | TRBJ2-1 | TRBV12-3/TRBV12-4 | few | CASSDNSGMPYNEQFF | TGTGCCAGCAGCGACAATAGCGGGATGCCCTACAATGAGCAGTTCTTC
. | 16 | TRBJ2-1 | TRBV6-2/TRBV6-3 | . | CASSTWREVSYNEQFF | TGTGCCAGCAGCACTTGGAGGGAGGTCTCCTACAATGAGCAGTTCTTC
. | 13 | TRBJ1-5 | TRBV28 | few | CASRNSDGQPQHF | TGTGCCAGCAGGAACTCGGATGGTCAGCCCCAGCATTTT
TRBD1 | 18 | TRBJ2-7 | TRBV29-1 | . | CSVESGTGKKLGHYEQYF | TGCAGCGTTGAATCCGGGACAGGGAAGAAATTAGGGCACTACGAGCAGTACTTC
. | 12 | TRBJ2-7 | TRBV12-3/TRBV12-4 | many | CASRSGTGEQYF | TGTGCCAGCAGATCCGGGACGGGGGAGCAGTACTTC
TRBD2 | 16 | TRBJ2-7 | TRBV4-1 | few | CASSQDGLAETYEQYF | TGCGCCAGCAGCCAAGATGGCCTAGCGGAGACCTACGAGCAGTACTTC
. | 13 | TRBJ1-2 | TRBV20-1 | few | CSAREQRGYGYTF | TGCAGTGCTAGAGAACAGAGGGGCTATGGCTACACCTTC
. | 14 | TRBJ2-7 | TRBV2 | many | CASKFSGSGYEQYF | TGTGCCAGCAAATTCTCGGGTTCTGGCTACGAGCAGTACTTC
. | 14 | TRBJ2-2 | TRBV29-1 | many | CSVASPTNTGELFF | TGCAGCGTTGCATCCCCCACGAACACCGGGGAGCTGTTTTTT
. | 12 | TRBJ1-4 | TRBV16 | few | CASSQGSEKLFF | TGTGCCAGCAGCCAAGGCAGCGAAAAACTGTTTTTT
. | 15 | TRBJ2-5 | TRBV15 | . | CATSRDGGRAETQYF | TGTGCCACCAGCAGAGATGGGGGGCGCGCGGAGACCCAGTACTTC
TRBD1 | 14 | TRBJ2-7 | TRBV13 | few | CASSHGTVSYEQYF | TGTGCCAGCAGCCACGGGACAGTTTCTTACGAGCAGTACTTC
TRBD2 | 17 | TRBJ2-2 | TRBV5-4 | few | CASSFEGLAGLTGELFF | TGTGCCAGCAGCTTTGAAGGACTAGCGGGTCTTACCGGGGAGCTGTTTTTT
. | 12 | TRBJ2-7 | TRBV19 | few | CASSTYAGEQYF | TGTGCCAGTAGTACGTACGCGGGCGAGCAGTACTTC
. | 16 | TRBJ2-5 | TRBV15 | many | CATSRDSATAQETQYF | TGTGCCACCAGCAGAGATTCGGCTACGGCCCAAGAGACCCAGTACTTC
. | 13 | TRBJ2-1 | TRBV10-3 | . | CAISETGNNEQFF | TGTGCCATCAGTGAAACAGGAAACAATGAGCAGTTCTTC
. | 13 | TRBJ1-1 | TRBV27 | many | CASSYNMNTEAFF | TGTGCCAGCAGTTACAATATGAACACTGAAGCTTTCTTT
TRBD1 | 18 | TRBJ2-2 | TRBV7-6 | . | CASSLWGPGQSNTGELFF | TGTGCCAGCAGCTTATGGGGACCGGGACAGTCGAACACCGGGGAGCTGTTTTTT
. | 15 | TRBJ2-1 | TRBV28 | many | CASSAPWRVGDEQFF | TGTGCCAGCAGTGCCCCCTGGCGGGTGGGCGATGAGCAGTTCTTC
. | 14 | TRBJ2-7 | TRBV5-1 | . | CASSLVAGGYEQYF | TGCGCCAGCAGCTTGGTCGCTGGCGGCTACGAGCAGTACTTC
TRBD2 | 11 | TRBJ2-7 | TRBV19 | . | CASSNLAEQYF | TGTGCCAGTAGTAATCTAGCGGAACAGTACTTC
TRBD1 | 15 | TRBJ1-5 | TRBV28 | many | CASTPRQGRNQPQHF | TGTGCCAGCACCCCTCGACAGGGGCGGAATCAGCCCCAGCATTTT
. | 16 | TRBJ2-7 | TRBV28 | . | CATSPAGSARDYEQYF | TGTGCCACCAGCCCCGCCGGGTCCGCCAGGGACTACGAGCAGTACTTC
. | 16 | TRBJ1-4 | TRBV28 | many | CASSLTRGPVNEKLFF | TGTGCCAGCAGTTTGACTCGGGGACCGGTTAATGAAAAACTGTTTTTT
. | 15 | TRBJ1-1 | TRBV9 | . | CASSSTGAANTEAFF | TGTGCCAGCAGCTCCACCGGAGCGGCAAACACTGAAGCTTTCTTT
. | 14 | TRBJ2-4 | TRBV6-2/TRBV6-3 | many | CASRYSGGKNIQYF | TGTGCCAGCAGATATTCCGGGGGCAAAAACATTCAGTACTTC
TRBD1 | 13 | TRBJ2-1 | TRBV19 | . | CASSLDRANEQFF | TGTGCCAGTAGCCTGGACAGGGCGAATGAGCAGTTCTTC